There are a few counts of the clone carrying this T cell receptor (beta chain). Its antigen is currently unknown. These data belong to a study of CD8+CD57+ T cells in acquired aplastic anemia. Across the whole study: Isolated CD4+ and CD8+ cells, once sorted, yielded DNA averaging about 3.2 ug. Healthy CD8+ samples averaged about 11.0 million reads.

The V end was cut by 8 bases, the J end by 7 bases, with 18 bases between. The CDR3 consists of 14 residues. From germline, CDR1 is MGHDK and CDR2 SYGVNS. Findings and limits, study-wide: It was found that nearly 30 CD8+ CDR3 sequences were shared between patients and controls.

Genomic DNA served as template for TCR beta VDJ and CDR3 profiling. TCRdb fed the reads into MiXCR, producing one record per CDR3 protein. The sample records roughly 150,000 distinct CDR3 sequences, approximately 44% being singletons. The source is a human donor in good health. The material sequenced was sorted CD4+, CD8+, or CD8+CD57+ T cells (not recorded which) from PBMCs. This rearrangement joins TRBV25-1 to TRBJ2-1; D is unresolved. DNA for the CDR3: TGTGCCAGCTCCAAGGCAGAATGGGGTAATGAGCAGTTCTTC. It yields the protein CASSKAEWGNEQFF.